This T cell receptor beta chain comes out of a study of Graves' ophthalmopathy and Graves' hyperthyroidism. As for the study in general: Being free of ophthalmopathy for 18 months of follow-up defined stable hyperthyroidism. Whole-study results and caveats: Sensitivity of 55% to 71% and specificity of under 85% were achieved by the model that predicted ophthalmopathy progression. A model of 13 signatures distinguished ophthalmopathy from stable hyperthyroidism at around 91% sensitivity and roughly 80% specificity.

From RNA, the CDR3 regions of TCR beta chains were amplified and sequenced. HTBI-primed RT-PCR formed the first round, and a multiplex PCR formed the second. TCRdb analysed the multiplex PCR reads with MiXCR anew, one entry per CDR3 protein. The data show about 1.2 million distinct CDR3 sequences, with less than 45% seen just once and 11% held by the top ten. Regarding this clonotype: Antigen: not known.

The CDR3 is 15 residues long. Trimming removed 2 bases at V and 1 base at J, with 11 bases between. Germline CDR1 LNHDA, CDR2 SQIVND (reference sequence). Diagnosis used clinical symptoms, serum thyroxine, TRAb, thyroid ultrasound and orbital computed tomography. The source material was peripheral blood or thyroid tissue (not recorded which). The chain uses TRBV19 and TRBJ1-1; no clear D gene. The receptor comes from an adult man with Graves' hyperthyroidism. Here the CDR3 reads CASSIRGGKNTEAFF. DNA for the CDR3: TGTGCCAGTAGTATACGGGGAGGGAAGAACACTGAAGCTTTCTTT.